The next 27 T cell receptor beta chains were all read from a single sample in a study of T cell clones after liver transplantation. Here immunoSEQ multiplex PCR was the method, and the copy in TCRdb shows in-frame clones only, minus some. The sample shows 55,000 or so clones, 71% of them seen only once. The source was CD4+ T cells from blood, collected before liver transplant. The receptors shown here come from a human donor who received a liver transplant.

This clone was seen a single time. The V gene is TRBV6-1, the J gene TRBJ2-3; D is possibly TRBD2 (5 bases). Germline values: CDR1 MNHNS, CDR2 SASEGT. The CDR3 runs to 16 residues. V shed 4 bases and J shed 0 bases, with 14 bases lying between them. The CDR3 region has the DNA TGTGCCAGCAGTGTAGGACTGACAACTAGCACAGATACGCAGTATTTT. This codes for CASSVGLTTSTDTQYF.

The V gene is TRBV4-2, the J gene TRBJ1-2, with 7 bases that match TRBD1. CDR1 is LGHNA, CDR2 YNFKEQ, per germline. This CDR3 contains 15 residues. The trim removed 1 base at V and 3 bases at J, leaving 5 bases unmatched. The CDR3: CASSQGGGGDYGYTF. CDR3 in DNA: TGTGCCAGCAGCCAAGGAGGAGGGGGCGACTATGGCTACACCTTC.

The gene calls are TRBV7-8 and TRBJ2-1; the match to TRBD1 covers 7 bases. V dropped 5 bases and J dropped 8; count of bases not matched to a gene: 12. This CDR3 has 15 amino acids. Germline V CDR1 and CDR2: SGHVS, FQNEAQ. The CDR3 region is CASSPDRMKRDEQFF. The CDR3 nucleotides read TGTGCCAGCAGCCCGGACAGGATGAAAAGAGATGAGCAGTTCTTC.

This chain joins TRBV5-1 and TRBJ2-4; 8 bases match TRBD2. Trimming cost V 0 bases and J 1 base; bases outside gene matches: 9. The CDR3 totals 18 residues. Looked up from germline, CDR1 is SGHRS and CDR2 is YFSETQ. The CDR3: CASSLVVVAGRAKNIQYF. The CDR3 nucleotides read TGCGCCAGCAGCTTGGTGGTAGTAGCGGGGAGGGCCAAAAACATTCAGTACTTC.

This clone was picked up one time. The chain has TRBV6-6 and TRBJ2-7; 10 nucleotides line up with TRBD2. The ends lost 6 bases at V and 4 bases at J; junction bases unmatched: 6. The CDR3 is made up of 14 amino acids. Germline V gives CDR1 MNHNY, CDR2 SVGAGI (reference sequence). DNA of the CDR3: TGTGCCAGCAGCCGAGCGGGGGGGCGATACGAGCAGTACTTC. As protein: CASSRAGGRYEQYF.

The V call is TRBV7-9, the J call TRBJ2-1; 7 positions agree with TRBD1. This CDR3 is built from 11 residues. The germline V gene encodes CDR1 SEHNR and CDR2 FQNEAQ (reference sequence). Trimming at V came to 6 bases and at J to 10 bases, leaving 3 bases not matched to a gene. CDR3 nucleotide sequence: TGTGCCAGCAGGCGGACAGGAGAGCAGTTCTTC. Encoded protein: CASRRTGEQFF.

A note on this clone: Within the sample, other DNA sequences also encode this same CDR3. The chain joins TRBV5-1 to TRBJ2-7; D is ambiguous. The V gene lost 3 bases and the J gene lost 0 bases, with 10 bases spanning the gap. The CDR3 extends over 14 amino acids. Germline CDR1 SGHRS, CDR2 YFSETQ. CDR3 in amino acids: CASSSTGGSYEQYF. The CDR3, as DNA: TGCGCCAGCAGCTCGACTGGCGGCTCCTACGAGCAGTACTTC.

The chain joins TRBV28 to TRBJ1-5; D is possibly TRBD1 (6 bases). Deletions cut 2 bases from V and 0 bases from J, with 11 bases between. Germline loops: CDR1 MDHEN, CDR2 SYDVKM. The CDR3 contains 16 residues. CDR3 region: CASSLITGNSNQPQHF. The CDR3, as DNA: TGTGCCAGCAGTTTAATCACAGGGAATAGCAATCAGCCCCAGCATTTT.

The chain couples TRBV6-6 to TRBJ2-7; maybe TRBD2 (5 bases). Trimming took off 7 bases at V and 0 bases at J, with 13 bases between the two ends. This CDR3 region has 14 residues. CDR1 and CDR2 (germline): MNHNY, SVGAGI (reference sequence). CDR3 DNA: TGTGCCAGCAAATTGACTACTAACTCCTACGAGCAGTACTTC. It encodes CASKLTTNSYEQYF.

This rearrangement joins TRBV6-5 to TRBJ1-2, with 7 bases identical to TRBD1. Germline V gene sequence: CDR1 MNHEY, CDR2 SVGAGI. V lost 7 bases and J lost 5; bases outside the gene matches: 7. This CDR3 contains 13 residues. The CDR3 region has the DNA TGTGCCAGCAAAACGATCAGGGGGTATGGCTACACCTTC. It is translated as CASKTIRGYGYTF.

CDR3: CASSFRENEQYF. The CDR3 nucleotides are TGCGCCAGCAGCTTTCGAGAGAACGAGCAGTACTTC. The chain uses TRBV5-1 and TRBJ2-7; D is undetermined. The CDR3 contains 12 residues. CDR1 and CDR2 from the germline V gene are SGHRS and YFSETQ. The ends were cut back, 2 bases at V and 5 bases at J, with 8 bases in the middle.

The chain carries TRBV5-6 and TRBJ1-4; possibly TRBD1 for D (5 bases). Trimming pared 1 base from V and 10 bases from J, leaving 20 bases between. CDR3 length equals 16 residues. Germline CDR1 reads SGHDT; CDR2 reads YYEEEE. CDR3 sequence (DNA): TGTGCCAGCAGCTTGAGTCGGGGGGACGTGGTCGGAAAACTGTTTTTT. Protein sequence: CASSLSRGDVVGKLFF.

This clone was seen many times. V is TRBV19 and J is TRBJ1-2, with 8 bases aligning to TRBD1. V lost 3 bases to trimming and J lost 2 bases; unmatched junction nucleotides: 2. The CDR3 extends over 14 amino acids. Germline V CDR1 and CDR2: LNHDA, SQIVND (reference sequence). The CDR3 DNA reads as TGTGCCAGTAGTATGGACAGGGCCAACTATGGCTACACCTTC. It is translated as CASSMDRANYGYTF. Full variable domain (outside the CDR3, taken from reference TRBV19 and TRBJ1-2): DGGITQSPKYLFRKEGQNVTLSCEQNLNHDAMYWYRQDPGQGLRLIYYSQIVNDFQKGDIAEGYSVSREKKESFPLTVTSAQKNPTAFYLCASSMDRANYGYTFGSGTRLTVV.

The rearrangement uses TRBV5-8 and TRBJ1-5, with unresolved D. The germline CDR1 and CDR2 sequences are SGHTS and YDEGEE. Trimming shortened V by 5 bases and J by 4 bases, and 10 bases separated the two germline ends. CDR3 length: 13 amino acids. The CDR3 is CASRSTGNQPQHF. The CDR3 DNA follows: TGTGCCAGCAGAAGCACGGGGAATCAGCCCCAGCATTTT.

The sample holds a few counts of this clone. The chain joins TRBV5-8 to TRBJ2-5, with TRBD1 identical over 7 bases. This CDR3 spans 16 amino acids. CDR1 is SGHTS and CDR2 is YDEGEE in the germline V gene. After removal of 4 bases from V and 0 bases from J, the junction contained 9 bases not matched to a gene. The CDR3 DNA reads TGTGCCAGCAGCAAGGGGACAGCCAAGTACCAAGAGACCCAGTACTTC. Translating it yields CASSKGTAKYQETQYF.

V usage is TRBV25-1 and J usage is TRBJ1-3; 7 bases map to TRBD1. V was clipped by 1 base and J by 10 bases; unmatched bases: 7. This CDR3 spans 14 amino acids. CDR1 is MGHDK, CDR2 SYGVNS, per germline. CDR3 coding DNA: TGTGCCAGCAGTGAATGGGACAGAAGAGGTACCATATATTTT. Its protein is CASSEWDRRGTIYF.

This clone has at least ten counts. The J gene is TRBJ1-2, the V gene TRBV19, with D maybe TRBD1 (6 bases). Germline loops: CDR1 LNHDA, CDR2 SQIVND (reference sequence). The germline V and J ends were trimmed by 7 bases and 5 bases, with 20 bases remaining between them. The length of the CDR3 is 15 residues. The CDR3 spells CASNPQGTSAYGYTF. The CDR3 nucleotides read TGTGCCAGTAACCCTCAAGGGACATCCGCTTATGGCTACACCTTC.

In this sample, this clone turned up once. The rearrangement uses TRBV29-1 and TRBJ1-2; D ambiguous. V was shortened by 4 bases and J by 6 bases, with 6 bases between the two germline ends. Germline V gives CDR1 SQVTM, CDR2 ANQGSEA. This CDR3 spans 10 amino acids. The CDR3 is CSVGGDGYTF. CDR3 coding DNA: TGCAGCGTTGGAGGTGATGGCTACACCTTC.

This chain uses TRBV19 with TRBJ1-5, with D maybe TRBD1 (6 bases). The germline V gene has CDR1 LNHDA and CDR2 SQIVND (reference sequence). The ends were cut back, 2 bases at V and 7 bases at J, with 12 bases in the middle. There are 14 residues in the CDR3. CDR3: CASSINREGQPQHF. CDR3 nucleotide sequence: TGTGCCAGTAGTATAAACAGGGAGGGACAGCCCCAGCATTTT. Variable domain in full (rest from reference TRBV19 and TRBJ1-5): DGGITQSPKYLFRKEGQNVTLSCEQNLNHDAMYWYRQDPGQGLRLIYYSQIVNDFQKGDIAEGYSVSREKKESFPLTVTSAQKNPTAFYLCASSINREGQPQHFGDGTRLSIL.

V gene TRBV7-9 combines with J gene TRBJ1-6; 7 positions agree with TRBD1. The germline V gene encodes CDR1 SEHNR and CDR2 FQNEAQ (reference sequence). The CDR3 consists of 14 residues. The V segment lost 6 bases and the J segment 8 bases; nucleotides outside the gene matches: 7. Written as DNA, the CDR3 is TGTGCCAGCAGACTACAGGGGCGTTATTCACCCCTCCACTTT. It specifies CASRLQGRYSPLHF.

The chain carries TRBV11-2 and TRBJ2-7; 13 bases are a match to TRBD2. Looked up from germline, CDR1 is SGHAT and CDR2 is FQNNGV. The ends lost 6 bases at V and 5 bases at J; junction bases unmatched: 7. There are 15 residues in the CDR3. The CDR3 nucleotides are TGTGCCAGCAGTCCCGGGACTAGCGGGACTAACGAGCAGTACTTC. Amino acid sequence: CASSPGTSGTNEQYF. The full variable domain, in which reference TRBV11-2 and TRBJ2-7 provide the parts outside the CDR3, is EAGVAQSPRYKIIEKRQSVAFWCNPISGHATLYWYQQILGQGPKLLIQFQNNGVVDDSQLPKDRFSAERLKGVDSTLKIQPAKLEDSAVYLCASSPGTSGTNEQYFGPGTRLTVT.

In this sample, this clone turned up a few times. This chain joins TRBV30 and TRBJ2-1; D may be TRBD1 (6 bases). The germline gives CDR1 GTSNPN, CDR2 SVGIG (reference sequence). The CDR3 has 13 residues. V was shortened by 3 bases and J by 7 bases, with 13 bases between the two germline ends. The CDR3 loop reads CAWSFLRGNEQFF. CDR3 sequence (DNA): TGTGCCTGGAGCTTCCTCAGGGGAAATGAGCAGTTCTTC. Full variable domain (missing parts from reference TRBV30 and TRBJ2-1): SQTIHQWPATLVQPVGSPLSLECTVEGTSNPNLYWYRQAAGRGLQLLFYSVGIGQISSEVPQNLSASRPQDRQFILSSKKLLLSDSGFYLCAWSFLRGNEQFFGPGTRLTVL.

The gene calls are TRBV14 and TRBJ2-3, with TRBD2 identical over 8 bases. CDR3 length: 14 amino acids. Germline V gene sequence: CDR1 SGHDN, CDR2 FVKESK. The trim removed 0 bases at V and 8 bases at J, leaving 4 bases unmatched. The CDR3: CASSQERAGGTQYF. The DNA for the CDR3 is TGTGCCAGCAGCCAAGAGAGGGCGGGAGGTACGCAGTATTTT.

The chain employs TRBV7-9 and TRBJ2-2; no clear D. The CDR3 extends over 13 amino acids. Trimming took 2 bases from V and 8 from J, leaving 9 bases between them. Germline V lookup: CDR1 SEHNR, CDR2 FQNEAQ (reference sequence). DNA of the CDR3: TGTGCCAGCAGCTTATCAACCCAGGGGGAGCTGTTTTTT. Translating gives CASSLSTQGELFF.

The sample holds one count of this clone. V and J are TRBV9 and TRBJ2-1; tentative D call: TRBD2 (5 bases). The germline V gene has CDR1 SGDLS and CDR2 YYNGEE. V was clipped by 0 bases and J by 6 bases, with 13 bases between them. The CDR3 totals 15 residues. CDR3 DNA: TGTGCCAGCAGCGTAGGGTGGAGCGGCCTCAATGAGCAGTTCTTC. Translation: CASSVGWSGLNEQFF.

This clone was found a few times. The chain combines TRBV6-5 with TRBJ1-1, with D possibly being TRBD1 (5 bases). CDR1 MNHEY and CDR2 SVGAGI come from the germline V gene. This CDR3 is 12 amino acids long. V was pared by 5 bases and J by 6 bases, with 10 bases between. The CDR3: CASSPSGSEAFF. DNA of the CDR3: TGTGCCAGCAGTCCTTCAGGGTCTGAAGCTTTCTTT.

The genes are TRBV9 and TRBJ2-3; 12 nucleotides align to TRBD2. Per the germline V gene, CDR1 is SGDLS and CDR2 is YYNGEE. With 6 bases clipped from V and 4 bases from J, the junction kept 12 bases outside the gene matches. The CDR3 is made up of 17 amino acids. Written as DNA, the CDR3 is TGTGCCAGCAACGGGGAAACGACTAGCGGGGGAGCAGATACGCAGTATTTT. It is translated as CASNGETTSGGADTQYF.